This T cell receptor (beta chain) was recorded in a study of T cell changes during pregnancy in multiple sclerosis. Sequenced by immunoSEQ multiplex PCR; TCRdb stores in-frame clones only, minus some. Of 38,000 or so clones in the sample, approximately 94% are singletons; the top ten hold about 1.2%. The CDR3 is 18 amino acids. Germline loops: CDR1 SGHTA, CDR2 FQGNSA. The trim removed 2 bases at V and 8 bases at J, leaving 17 bases unmatched. The sequencing used peripheral blood, collected before pregnancy. The receptor was isolated from a female donor with multiple sclerosis, enrolled in a pregnancy study. The chain links TRBV7-2 to TRBJ2-1, with 8 bases fitting TRBD2. In nucleotides, the CDR3 is TGTGCCAGCAGCTTAAAGTCCGCTAGCGGGTGGGGCAGAGATGAGCAGTTCTTC. Protein sequence: CASSLKSASGWGRDEQFF.